This TCR beta chain was obtained from a study of OX40 agonist ivuxolimab in advanced cancers. Study conclusions and caveats: At doses 0.1 to 3.0 mg/kg, CD4+ and CD8+ clones expanded.

This table comes from immunoSEQ multiplex PCR, and its TCRdb copy is limited to in-frame clones, with some not included. The data hold 65,000 to 80,000 clones, with over 80% observed a single time. With respect to this clone: Its cognate antigen is unknown.

Deletions cut 2 bases from V and 8 bases from J, with 15 bases between. The V gene's germline CDR1 is KGHSH and CDR2 LQKENI. This CDR3 region has 14 residues. Sequencing used CD4+ or CD8+ T cells sorted from blood, obtained in a trial of the OX40 agonist ivuxolimab. This sequence was found in an adult with an advanced solid tumor such as melanoma, head and neck, liver or kidney cancer. This chain uses TRBV18 with TRBJ1-2, with D tentatively TRBD1 (6 bases). The CDR3 loop is CASSPSGEIGGYTF. DNA for the CDR3: TGTGCCAGCTCACCATCAGGGGAAATAGGCGGCTACACCTTC. The whole variable domain, remainder taken from reference TRBV18 and TRBJ1-2, is NAGVMQNPRHLVRRRGQEARLRCSPMKGHSHVYWYRQLPEEGLKFMVYLQKENIIDESGMPKERFSAEFPKEGPSILRIQQVVRGDSAAYFCASSPSGEIGGYTFGSGTRLTVV.